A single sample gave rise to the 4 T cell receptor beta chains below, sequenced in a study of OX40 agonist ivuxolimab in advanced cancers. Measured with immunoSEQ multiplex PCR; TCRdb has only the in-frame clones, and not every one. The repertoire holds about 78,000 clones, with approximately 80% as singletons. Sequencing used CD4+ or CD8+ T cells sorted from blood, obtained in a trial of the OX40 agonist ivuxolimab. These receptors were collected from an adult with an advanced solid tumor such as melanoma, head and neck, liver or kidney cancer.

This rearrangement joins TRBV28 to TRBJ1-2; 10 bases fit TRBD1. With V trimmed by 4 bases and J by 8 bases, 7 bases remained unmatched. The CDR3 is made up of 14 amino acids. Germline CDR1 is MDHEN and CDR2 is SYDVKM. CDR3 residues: CASSSGTGVYGYTF. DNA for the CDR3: TGTGCCAGCAGTTCCGGGACAGGGGTTTACGGCTACACCTTC.

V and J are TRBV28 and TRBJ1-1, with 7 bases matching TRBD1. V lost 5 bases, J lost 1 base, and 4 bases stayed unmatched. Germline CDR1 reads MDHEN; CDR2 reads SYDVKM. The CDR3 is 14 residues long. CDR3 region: CASSPGGTNTEAFF. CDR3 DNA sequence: TGTGCCAGCAGTCCAGGGGGAACGAACACTGAAGCTTTCTTT.

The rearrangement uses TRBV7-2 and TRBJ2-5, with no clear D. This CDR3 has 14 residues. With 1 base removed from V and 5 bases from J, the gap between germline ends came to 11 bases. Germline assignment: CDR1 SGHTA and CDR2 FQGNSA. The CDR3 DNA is TGTGCCAGCAGCTTAGGTCGGGTTGAGGAGACCCAGTACTTC. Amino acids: CASSLGRVEETQYF.

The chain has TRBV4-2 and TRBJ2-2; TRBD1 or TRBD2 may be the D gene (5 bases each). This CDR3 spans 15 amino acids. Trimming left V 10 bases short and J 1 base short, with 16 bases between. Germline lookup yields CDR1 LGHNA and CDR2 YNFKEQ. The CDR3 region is CATSRGDQNTGELFF. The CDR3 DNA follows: TGTGCCACATCGCGAGGGGACCAGAACACCGGGGAGCTGTTTTTT.